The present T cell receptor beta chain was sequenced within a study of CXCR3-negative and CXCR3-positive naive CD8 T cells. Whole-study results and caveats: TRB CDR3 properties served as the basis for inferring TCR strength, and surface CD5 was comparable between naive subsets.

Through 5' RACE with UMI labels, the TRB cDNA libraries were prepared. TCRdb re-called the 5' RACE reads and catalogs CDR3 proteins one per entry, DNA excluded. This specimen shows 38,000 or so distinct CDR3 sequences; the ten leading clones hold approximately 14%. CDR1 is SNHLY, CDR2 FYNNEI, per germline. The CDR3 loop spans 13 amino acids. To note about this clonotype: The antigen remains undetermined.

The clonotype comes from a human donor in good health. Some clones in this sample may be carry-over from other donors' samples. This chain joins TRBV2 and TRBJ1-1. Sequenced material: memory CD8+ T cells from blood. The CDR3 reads CASSKNGNTEAFF. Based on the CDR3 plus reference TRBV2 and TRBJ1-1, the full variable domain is EPEVTQTPSHQVTQMGQEVILRCVPISNHLYFYWYRQILGQKVEFLVSFYNNEISEKSEIFDDQFSVERPDGSNFTLKIRSTKLEDSAMYFCASSKNGNTEAFFGQGTRLTVV.